This T cell receptor (beta chain) was retrieved from a study of T cells in Graves' hyperthyroidism and ophthalmopathy. V was trimmed by 0 bases and J by 5 bases, leaving 14 bases between them. There are 15 residues in the CDR3. The germline V gene encodes CDR1 SGHNT and CDR2 YYREEE (reference sequence). This clonotype was found a few times. This may stem from a read error, because a much larger clone lies one nucleotide away. The CDR3 ends on some other residue instead of the conserved phenylalanine or tryptophan, so this is likely a read error. Amplification targeted TCR beta CDR3 regions from RNA transcripts. TCR CDR3 regions were first amplified by RT-PCR with HTBI primers. MiXCR, applied by TCRdb to the multiplex PCR reads, yields one record per CDR3 protein. The sample lists 300,000 to 400,000 distinct CDR3 sequences, around 14% occurring once.

This chain connects TRBV5-4 to TRBJ1-1, with D tentatively TRBD1 (5 bases). Specimen: blood. The receptor's source is an older woman with Graves' hyperthyroidism. The CDR3 sequence is CASSLEGLKRTEAFL. CDR3 bases: TGTGCCAGCAGCTTGGAGGGGCTGAAGCGGACTGAAGCTTTCCTT.